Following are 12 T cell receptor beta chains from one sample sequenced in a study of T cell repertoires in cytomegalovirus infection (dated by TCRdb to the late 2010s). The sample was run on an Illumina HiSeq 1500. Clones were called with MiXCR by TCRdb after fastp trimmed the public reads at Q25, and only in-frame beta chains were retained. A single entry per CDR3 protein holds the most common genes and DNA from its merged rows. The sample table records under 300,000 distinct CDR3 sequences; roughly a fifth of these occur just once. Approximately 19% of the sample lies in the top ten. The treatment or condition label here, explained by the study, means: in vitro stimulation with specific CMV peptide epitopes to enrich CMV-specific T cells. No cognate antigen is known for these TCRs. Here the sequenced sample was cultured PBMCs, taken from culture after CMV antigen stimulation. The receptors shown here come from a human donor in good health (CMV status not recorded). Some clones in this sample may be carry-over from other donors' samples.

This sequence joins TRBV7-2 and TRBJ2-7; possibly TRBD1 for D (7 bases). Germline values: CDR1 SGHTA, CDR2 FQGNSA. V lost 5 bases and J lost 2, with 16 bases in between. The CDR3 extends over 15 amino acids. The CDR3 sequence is CASSPGGGGTYEQYV. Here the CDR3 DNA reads TGTGCCAGCAGCCCAGGGGGTGGGGGGACCTACGAGCAGTACGTC.

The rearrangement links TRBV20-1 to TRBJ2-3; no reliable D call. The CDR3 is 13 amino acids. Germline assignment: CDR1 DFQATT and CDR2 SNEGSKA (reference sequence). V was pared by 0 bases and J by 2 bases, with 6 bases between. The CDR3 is CSAREANTDTQYF. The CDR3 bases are TGCAGTGCTAGAGAGGCGAACACAGATACGCAGTATTTT.

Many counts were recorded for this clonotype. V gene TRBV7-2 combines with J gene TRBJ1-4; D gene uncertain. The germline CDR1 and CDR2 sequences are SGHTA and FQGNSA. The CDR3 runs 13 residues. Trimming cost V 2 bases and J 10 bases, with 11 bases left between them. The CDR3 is CASSLNPAGKLFF. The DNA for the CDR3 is TGTGCCAGCAGCTTAAATCCGGCGGGAAAACTGTTTTTT.

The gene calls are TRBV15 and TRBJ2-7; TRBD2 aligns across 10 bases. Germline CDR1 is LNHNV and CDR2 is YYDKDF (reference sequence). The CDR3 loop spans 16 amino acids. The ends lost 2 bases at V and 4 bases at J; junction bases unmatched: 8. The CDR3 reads CATSRSSLAGGYEQYV. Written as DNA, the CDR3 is TGTGCCACCAGCAGATCTTCCTTAGCGGGAGGATACGAGCAGTACGTC.

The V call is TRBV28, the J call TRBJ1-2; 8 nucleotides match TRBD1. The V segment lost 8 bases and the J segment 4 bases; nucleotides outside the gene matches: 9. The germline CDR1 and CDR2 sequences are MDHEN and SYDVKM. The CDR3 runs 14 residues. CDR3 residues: CASGQGDVFYGYTF. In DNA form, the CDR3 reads TGTGCCAGCGGACAGGGCGATGTCTTCTATGGCTACACCTTC.

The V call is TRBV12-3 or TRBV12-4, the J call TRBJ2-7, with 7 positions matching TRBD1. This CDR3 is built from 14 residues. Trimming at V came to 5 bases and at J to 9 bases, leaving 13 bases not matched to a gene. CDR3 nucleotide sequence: TGTGCCAGCAGTCCATCCGGGACAGACCTTGTGCAGTACTTC. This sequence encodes CASSPSGTDLVQYF.

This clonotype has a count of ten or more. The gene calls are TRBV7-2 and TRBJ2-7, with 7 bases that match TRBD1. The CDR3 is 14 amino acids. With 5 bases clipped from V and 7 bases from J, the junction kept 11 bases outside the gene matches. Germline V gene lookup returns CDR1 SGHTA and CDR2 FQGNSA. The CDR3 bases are TGTGCCAGCAGCACCTCGACAGGGTCGGGGGAGCAGTACTTC. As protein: CASSTSTGSGEQYF.

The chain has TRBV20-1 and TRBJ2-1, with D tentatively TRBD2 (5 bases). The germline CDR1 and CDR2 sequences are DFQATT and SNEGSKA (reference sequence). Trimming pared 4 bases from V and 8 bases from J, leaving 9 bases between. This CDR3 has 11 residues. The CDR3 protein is CSATRRDEQFF. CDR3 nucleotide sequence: TGCAGTGCTACCCGGCGGGATGAGCAGTTCTTC.

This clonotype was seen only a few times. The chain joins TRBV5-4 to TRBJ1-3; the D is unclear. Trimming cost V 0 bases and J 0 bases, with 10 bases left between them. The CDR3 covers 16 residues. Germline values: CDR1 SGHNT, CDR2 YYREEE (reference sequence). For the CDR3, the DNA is TGTGCCAGCAGCTTGGACTTGAAGATCTCTGGAAACACCATATATTTT. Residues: CASSLDLKISGNTIYF.

Written as DNA, the CDR3 is TGTGCCTGGACCCCTGGAAATGGGGGGGCAGATACGCAGTATTTT. Protein: CAWTPGNGGADTQYF. This rearrangement joins TRBV30 to TRBJ2-3; 7 nucleotides agree with TRBD2. The ends lost 4 bases at V and 4 bases at J; junction bases unmatched: 11. This CDR3 spans 15 amino acids. The germline CDR1 and CDR2 sequences are GTSNPN and SVGIG (reference sequence).

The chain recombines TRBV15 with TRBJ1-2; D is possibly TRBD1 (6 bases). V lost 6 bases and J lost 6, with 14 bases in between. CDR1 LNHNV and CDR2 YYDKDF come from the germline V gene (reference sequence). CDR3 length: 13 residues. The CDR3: CATRNEGGNGYTF. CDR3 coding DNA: TGTGCCACCAGGAATGAGGGGGGGAATGGCTACACCTTC.

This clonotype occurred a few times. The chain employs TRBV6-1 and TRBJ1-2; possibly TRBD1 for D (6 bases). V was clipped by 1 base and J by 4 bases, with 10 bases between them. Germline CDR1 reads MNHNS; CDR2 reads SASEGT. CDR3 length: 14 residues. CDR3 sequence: CASSEGGLLYGYTF. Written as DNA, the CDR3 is TGTGCCAGCAGTGAAGGGGGGCTTCTCTATGGCTACACCTTC.